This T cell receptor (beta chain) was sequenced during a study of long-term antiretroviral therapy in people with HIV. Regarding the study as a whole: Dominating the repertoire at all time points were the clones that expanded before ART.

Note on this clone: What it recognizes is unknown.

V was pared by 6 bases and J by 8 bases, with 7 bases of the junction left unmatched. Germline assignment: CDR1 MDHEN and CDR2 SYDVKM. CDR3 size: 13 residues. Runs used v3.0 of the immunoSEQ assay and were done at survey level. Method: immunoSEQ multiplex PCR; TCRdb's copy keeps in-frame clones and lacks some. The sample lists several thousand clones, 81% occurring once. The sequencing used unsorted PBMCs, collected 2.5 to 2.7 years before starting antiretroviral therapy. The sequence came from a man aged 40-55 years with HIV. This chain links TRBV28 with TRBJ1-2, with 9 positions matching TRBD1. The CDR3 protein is CASRVPDRGGYTF. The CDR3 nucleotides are TGTGCCAGCAGGGTCCCAGACAGGGGGGGCTACACCTTC.